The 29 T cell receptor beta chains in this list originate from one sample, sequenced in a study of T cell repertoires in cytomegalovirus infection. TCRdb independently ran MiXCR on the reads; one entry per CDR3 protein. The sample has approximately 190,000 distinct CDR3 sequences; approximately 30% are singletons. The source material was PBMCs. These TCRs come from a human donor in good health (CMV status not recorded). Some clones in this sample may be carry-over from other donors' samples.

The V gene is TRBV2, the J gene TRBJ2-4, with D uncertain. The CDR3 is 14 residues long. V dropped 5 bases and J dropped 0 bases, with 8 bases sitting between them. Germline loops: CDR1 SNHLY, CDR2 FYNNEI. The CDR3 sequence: CASSKASAKNIQYF. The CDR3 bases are TGTGCCAGCAGTAAGGCTTCAGCCAAAAACATTCAGTACTTC.

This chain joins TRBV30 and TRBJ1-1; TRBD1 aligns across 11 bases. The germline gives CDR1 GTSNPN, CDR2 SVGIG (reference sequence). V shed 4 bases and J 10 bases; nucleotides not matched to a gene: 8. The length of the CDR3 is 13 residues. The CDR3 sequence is CAWTLDRGRSAFF. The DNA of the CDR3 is TGTGCCTGGACCTTGGACAGGGGGCGTTCAGCTTTCTTT.

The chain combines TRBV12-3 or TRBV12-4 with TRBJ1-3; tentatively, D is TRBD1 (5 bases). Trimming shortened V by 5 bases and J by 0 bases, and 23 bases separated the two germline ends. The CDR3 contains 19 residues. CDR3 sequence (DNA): TGTGCCAGCAGTCCTCCGTGGGACGTCGGATCTAACTCTGGAAACACCATATATTTT. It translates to CASSPPWDVGSNSGNTIYF.

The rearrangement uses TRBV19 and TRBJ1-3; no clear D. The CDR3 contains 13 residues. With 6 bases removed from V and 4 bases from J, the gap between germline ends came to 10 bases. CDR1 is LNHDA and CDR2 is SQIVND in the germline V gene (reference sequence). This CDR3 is CASSLEEGNTIYF. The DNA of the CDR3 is TGTGCCAGTAGCTTGGAAGAGGGAAACACCATATATTTT.

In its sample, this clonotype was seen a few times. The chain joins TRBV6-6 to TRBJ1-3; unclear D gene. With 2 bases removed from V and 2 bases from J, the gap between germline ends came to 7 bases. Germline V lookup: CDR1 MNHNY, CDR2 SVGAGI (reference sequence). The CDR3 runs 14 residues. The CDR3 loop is CASSYQGTGNTIYF. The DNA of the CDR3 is TGTGCCAGCAGTTACCAAGGGACTGGAAACACCATATATTTT.

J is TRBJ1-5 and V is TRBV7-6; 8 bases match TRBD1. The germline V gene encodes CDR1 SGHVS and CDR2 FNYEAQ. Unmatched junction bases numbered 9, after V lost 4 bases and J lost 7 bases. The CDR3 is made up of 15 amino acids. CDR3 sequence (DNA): TGTGCCAGCAGCTCCATCACAGGGGGAGGCCAGCCCCAGCATTTT. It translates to CASSSITGGGQPQHF.

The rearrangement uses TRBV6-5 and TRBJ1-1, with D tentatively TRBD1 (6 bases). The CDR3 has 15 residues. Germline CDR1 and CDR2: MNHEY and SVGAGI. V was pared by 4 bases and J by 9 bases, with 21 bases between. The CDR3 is CASSFRGLLGRKAFF. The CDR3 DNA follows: TGTGCCAGCAGTTTCAGGGGACTCCTCGGGAGGAAAGCTTTCTTT.

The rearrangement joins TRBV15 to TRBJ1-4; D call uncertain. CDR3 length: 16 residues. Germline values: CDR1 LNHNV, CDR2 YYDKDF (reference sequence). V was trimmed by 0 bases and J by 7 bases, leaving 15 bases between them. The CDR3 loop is CATSRDLAGGGEKLFF. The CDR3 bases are TGTGCCACCAGCAGAGATTTGGCAGGAGGAGGTGAAAAACTGTTTTTT.

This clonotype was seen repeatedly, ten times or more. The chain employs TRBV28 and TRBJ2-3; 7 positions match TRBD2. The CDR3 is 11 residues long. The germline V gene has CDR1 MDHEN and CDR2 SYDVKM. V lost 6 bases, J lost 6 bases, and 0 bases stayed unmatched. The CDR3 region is CASRLADTQYF. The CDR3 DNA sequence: TGTGCCAGCAGACTAGCGGATACGCAGTATTTT.

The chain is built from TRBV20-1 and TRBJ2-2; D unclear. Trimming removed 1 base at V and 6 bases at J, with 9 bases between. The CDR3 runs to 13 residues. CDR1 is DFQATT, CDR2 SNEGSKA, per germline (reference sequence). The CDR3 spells CSARGGSAGELFF. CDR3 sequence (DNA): TGCAGTGCTAGAGGGGGATCGGCCGGGGAGCTGTTTTTT.

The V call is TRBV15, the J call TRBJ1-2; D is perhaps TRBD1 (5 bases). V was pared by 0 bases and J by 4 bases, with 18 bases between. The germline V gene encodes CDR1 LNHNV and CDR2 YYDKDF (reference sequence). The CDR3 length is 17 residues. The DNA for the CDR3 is TGTGCCACCAGCAGAGATTATGAGGACACAAATATCTATGGCTACACCTTC. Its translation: CATSRDYEDTNIYGYTF.

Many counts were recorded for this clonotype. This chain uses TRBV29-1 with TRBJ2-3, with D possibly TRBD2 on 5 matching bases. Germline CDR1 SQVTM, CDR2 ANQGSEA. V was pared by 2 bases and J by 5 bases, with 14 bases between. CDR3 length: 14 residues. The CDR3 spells CSVEFGSGLDTQYF. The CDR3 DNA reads TGCAGCGTTGAATTTGGTTCGGGGTTAGATACGCAGTATTTT.

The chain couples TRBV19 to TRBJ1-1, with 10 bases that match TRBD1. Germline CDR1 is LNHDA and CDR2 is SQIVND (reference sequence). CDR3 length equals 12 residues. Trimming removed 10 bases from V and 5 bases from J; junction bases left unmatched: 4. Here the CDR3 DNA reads TGTGCCACCGGGACAGGGGAAACTGAAGCTTTCTTT. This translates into CATGTGETEAFF.

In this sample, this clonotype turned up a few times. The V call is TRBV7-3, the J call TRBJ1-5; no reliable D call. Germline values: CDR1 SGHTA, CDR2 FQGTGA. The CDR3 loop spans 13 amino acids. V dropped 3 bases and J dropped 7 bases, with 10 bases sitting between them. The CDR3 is CASSLSPRQPQHF. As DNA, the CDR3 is TGTGCCAGCAGCTTGAGTCCTAGGCAGCCCCAGCATTTT.

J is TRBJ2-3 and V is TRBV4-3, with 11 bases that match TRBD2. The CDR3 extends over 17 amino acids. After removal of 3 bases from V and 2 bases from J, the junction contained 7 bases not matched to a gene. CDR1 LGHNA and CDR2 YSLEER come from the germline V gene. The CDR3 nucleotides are TGCGCCAGCAGCCACCCCGGACTAGCGGGTTACACAGATACGCAGTATTTT. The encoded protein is CASSHPGLAGYTDTQYF.

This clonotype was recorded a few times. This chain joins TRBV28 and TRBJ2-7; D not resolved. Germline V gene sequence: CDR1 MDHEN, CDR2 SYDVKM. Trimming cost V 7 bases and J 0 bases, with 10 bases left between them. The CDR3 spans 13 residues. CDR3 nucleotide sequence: TGTGCCAGCACTGGCGATAGCTCCTACGAGCAGTACTTC. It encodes CASTGDSSYEQYF.

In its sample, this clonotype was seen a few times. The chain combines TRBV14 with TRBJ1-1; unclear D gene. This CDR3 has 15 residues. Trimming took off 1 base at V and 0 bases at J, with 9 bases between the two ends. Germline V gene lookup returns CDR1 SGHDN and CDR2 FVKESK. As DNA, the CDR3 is TGTGCCAGCAGCCAAGGGATGGGGATGAACACTGAAGCTTTCTTT. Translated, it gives CASSQGMGMNTEAFF.

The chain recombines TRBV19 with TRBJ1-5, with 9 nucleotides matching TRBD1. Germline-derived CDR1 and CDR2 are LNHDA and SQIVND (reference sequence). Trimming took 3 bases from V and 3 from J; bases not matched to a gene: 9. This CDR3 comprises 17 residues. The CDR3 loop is CASSIGLQGAVNQPQHF. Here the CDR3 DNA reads TGTGCCAGTAGTATTGGGTTACAGGGGGCGGTCAATCAGCCCCAGCATTTT.

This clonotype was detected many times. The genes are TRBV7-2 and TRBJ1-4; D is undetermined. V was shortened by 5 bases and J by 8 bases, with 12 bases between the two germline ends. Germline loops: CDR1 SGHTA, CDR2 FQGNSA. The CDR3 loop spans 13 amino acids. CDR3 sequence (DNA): TGTGCCAGCAGCAGCAACCTCGGAGAAAAACTGTTTTTT. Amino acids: CASSSNLGEKLFF.

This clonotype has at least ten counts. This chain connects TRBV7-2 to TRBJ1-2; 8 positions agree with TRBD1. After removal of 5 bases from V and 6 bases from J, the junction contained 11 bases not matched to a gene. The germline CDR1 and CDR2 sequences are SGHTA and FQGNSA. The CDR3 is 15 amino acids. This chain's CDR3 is CASSPAGDRGNGYTF. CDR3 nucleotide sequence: TGTGCCAGCAGCCCCGCCGGTGACAGGGGAAATGGCTACACCTTC.

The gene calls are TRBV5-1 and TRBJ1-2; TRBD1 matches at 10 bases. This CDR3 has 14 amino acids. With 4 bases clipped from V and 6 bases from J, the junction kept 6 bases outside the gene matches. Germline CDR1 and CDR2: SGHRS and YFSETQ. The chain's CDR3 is CASSPKTGGDGYTF. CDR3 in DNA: TGCGCCAGCAGCCCCAAGACAGGGGGCGATGGCTACACCTTC. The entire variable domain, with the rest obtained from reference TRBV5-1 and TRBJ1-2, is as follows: KAGVTQTPRYLIKTRGQQVTLSCSPISGHRSVSWYQQTPGQGLQFLFEYFSETQRNKGNFPGRFSGRQFSNSRSEMNVSTLELGDSALYLCASSPKTGGDGYTFGSGTRLTVV.

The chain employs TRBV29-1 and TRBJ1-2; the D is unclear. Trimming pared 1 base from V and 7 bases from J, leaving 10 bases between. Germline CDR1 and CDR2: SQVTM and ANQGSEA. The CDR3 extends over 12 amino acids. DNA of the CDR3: TGCAGCGTTGAAGGGTCGAGGGCTGGCTACACCTTC. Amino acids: CSVEGSRAGYTF.

As DNA, the CDR3 is TGTGCCAGCAGCTTGGGACAGGGGGCCCAGAACACTGAAGCTTTCTTT. This sequence encodes CASSLGQGAQNTEAFF. The chain recombines TRBV11-1 with TRBJ1-1; 12 nucleotides line up with TRBD1. Unmatched junction bases numbered 3, after V lost 3 bases and J lost 1 base. Germline loops: CDR1 SGHAT, CDR2 FQDESV (reference sequence). The CDR3 totals 16 residues.

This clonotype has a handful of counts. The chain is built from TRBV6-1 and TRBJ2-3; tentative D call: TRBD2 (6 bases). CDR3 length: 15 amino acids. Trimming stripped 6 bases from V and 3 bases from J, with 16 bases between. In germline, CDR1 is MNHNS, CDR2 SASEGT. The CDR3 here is CASSGTPGPTDTQYF. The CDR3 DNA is TGTGCCAGCAGCGGGACTCCGGGTCCGACAGATACGCAGTATTTT.

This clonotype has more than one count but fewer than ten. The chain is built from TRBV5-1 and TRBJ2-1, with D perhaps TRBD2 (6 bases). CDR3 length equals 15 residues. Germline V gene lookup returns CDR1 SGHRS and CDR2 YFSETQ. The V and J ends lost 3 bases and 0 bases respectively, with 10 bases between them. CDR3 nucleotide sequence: TGCGCCAGCAGCTCCGCCGGGGGCTCCTACAATGAGCAGTTCTTC. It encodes CASSSAGGSYNEQFF.

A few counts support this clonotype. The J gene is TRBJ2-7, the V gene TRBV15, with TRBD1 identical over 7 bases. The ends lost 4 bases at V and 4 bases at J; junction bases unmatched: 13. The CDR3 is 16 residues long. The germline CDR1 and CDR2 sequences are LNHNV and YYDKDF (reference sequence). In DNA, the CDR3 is TGTGCCACCAGCACCTCGACCGGGACAGACCAATACGAGCAGTACTTC. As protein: CATSTSTGTDQYEQYF.

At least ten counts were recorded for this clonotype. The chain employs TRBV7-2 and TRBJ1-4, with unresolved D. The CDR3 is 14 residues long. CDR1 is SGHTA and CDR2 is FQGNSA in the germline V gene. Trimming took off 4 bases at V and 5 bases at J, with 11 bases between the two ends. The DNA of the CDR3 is TGTGCCAGCAGCTCCCCGGTGGTGAATGAAAAACTGTTTTTT. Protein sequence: CASSSPVVNEKLFF. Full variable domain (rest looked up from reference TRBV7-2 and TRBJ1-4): GAGVSQSPSNKVTEKGKDVELRCDPISGHTALYWYRQSLGQGLEFLIYFQGNSAPDKSGLPSDRFSAERTGGSVSTLTIQRTQQEDSAVYLCASSSPVVNEKLFFGSGTQLSVL.

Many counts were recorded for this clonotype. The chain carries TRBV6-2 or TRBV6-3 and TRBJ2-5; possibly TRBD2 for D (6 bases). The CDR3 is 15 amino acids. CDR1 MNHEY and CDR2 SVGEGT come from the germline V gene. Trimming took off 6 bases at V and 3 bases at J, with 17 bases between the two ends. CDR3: CASSKRRGLKETQYF. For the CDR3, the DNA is TGTGCCAGCAGCAAACGGAGGGGATTAAAAGAGACCCAGTACTTC.

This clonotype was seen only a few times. This chain's CDR3 is CSVTRTGDTDTQYF. Here the CDR3 DNA reads TGCAGCGTTACCCGGACAGGGGACACAGATACGCAGTATTTT. The chain carries TRBV29-1 and TRBJ2-3; TRBD1 agrees at 9 bases. CDR3 length equals 14 residues. CDR1 and CDR2 from the germline V gene are SQVTM and ANQGSEA. With 5 bases clipped from V and 2 bases from J, the junction kept 5 bases outside the gene matches.